The 12 T cell receptor beta chains reported below all come from one sample, sequenced in a study of T cell responses to AZD1222 COVID-19 vaccine. This table comes from immunoSEQ multiplex PCR, and its TCRdb copy is limited to in-frame clones, with some not included. The sample comprises 90,000 to 110,000 clones, around 93% of which are singletons, and over 6.5% rests with the top ten. Specimen: peripheral blood, collected on day 0 of AZD1222 vaccination. The receptors were gathered from an adult in good health.

This chain links TRBV29-1 with TRBJ2-7; D possibly matches TRBD1 or TRBD2 (5 bases each). Germline V gives CDR1 SQVTM, CDR2 ANQGSEA. This CDR3 spans 13 amino acids. The V gene lost 3 bases and the J gene lost 6 bases, with 15 bases spanning the gap. CDR3 DNA sequence: TGCAGCGTTGAGGGGACGGGTGCGGGCGAGCAGTACTTC. Protein product: CSVEGTGAGEQYF.

The chain is built from TRBV19 and TRBJ1-2; the match to TRBD1 covers 7 bases. The CDR3 is 15 residues long. CDR1 is LNHDA, CDR2 SQIVND, per germline (reference sequence). Trimming removed 5 bases from V and 7 bases from J; junction bases left unmatched: 13. The CDR3 DNA reads as TGTGCCAGTAGTTCGGCAGGGGGGCTCCGGGTTGGCTACACCTTC. Protein: CASSSAGGLRVGYTF. Complete variable domain (other parts from reference TRBV19 and TRBJ1-2): DGGITQSPKYLFRKEGQNVTLSCEQNLNHDAMYWYRQDPGQGLRLIYYSQIVNDFQKGDIAEGYSVSREKKESFPLTVTSAQKNPTAFYLCASSSAGGLRVGYTFGSGTRLTVV.

The J gene is TRBJ2-1, the V gene TRBV11-2, with 13 positions matching TRBD2. CDR3 size: 18 residues. Unmatched junction bases numbered 13, after V lost 2 bases and J lost 9 bases. CDR1 and CDR2 from the germline V gene are SGHAT and FQNNGV. The CDR3 region is CASSLTFQTSGGASEQFF. In DNA, the CDR3 is TGTGCCAGCAGCTTAACGTTCCAAACTAGCGGGGGGGCTAGTGAGCAGTTCTTC.

V is TRBV10-3 and J is TRBJ2-3; 10 bases line up with TRBD2. Germline V gives CDR1 ENHRY, CDR2 SYGVKD. Losses at the gene ends were 2 bases for V and 4 bases for J; bases not matched to a gene: 6. The CDR3 extends over 16 amino acids. The CDR3 reads CAISETSGRAADTQYF. The DNA for the CDR3 is TGTGCCATCAGTGAGACCAGCGGGAGGGCTGCAGATACGCAGTATTTT.

This clone was observed a few times. This chain joins TRBV20-1 and TRBJ1-2, with D hard to call. The V gene's germline CDR1 is DFQATT and CDR2 SNEGSKA (reference sequence). V lost 4 bases, J lost 5 bases, and 8 bases lay in between. The CDR3 sequence is 11 residues long. The CDR3 nucleotides are TGCAGTGCTACGGACGGTTATGGCTACACCTTC. Encoded protein: CSATDGYGYTF.

The genes are TRBV27 and TRBJ2-1, with D possibly being TRBD1 (6 bases). This CDR3 has 15 amino acids. V was trimmed by 6 bases and J by 7 bases, leaving 19 bases between them. The V gene's germline CDR1 is MNHEY and CDR2 SMNVEV (reference sequence). CDR3 in DNA: TGTGCCAGCAGGCTACAGGGCAGTGGTAGGAATGAGCAGTTCTTC. Translated: CASRLQGSGRNEQFF.

The chain links TRBV10-1 to TRBJ2-5, with D perhaps matching TRBD1 or TRBD2 (5 bases each). The CDR3 is 13 residues long. Germline lookup yields CDR1 WNHNN and CDR2 SYGVQD (reference sequence). The V and J ends lost 3 bases and 7 bases respectively, with 12 bases between them. The CDR3 is CASSDSGSGTQYF. The CDR3 DNA follows: TGCGCCAGCAGTGATTCAGGGAGCGGGACCCAGTACTTC.

This clone was counted once. The rearrangement links TRBV2 to TRBJ1-4; no reliable D call. The V gene lost 11 bases and the J gene lost 7 bases, with 14 bases spanning the gap. The CDR3 has 12 residues. Germline V CDR1 and CDR2: SNHLY, FYNNEI. CDR3: CAGSGWGEKLFF. The CDR3, as DNA: TGTGCCGGGTCGGGATGGGGTGAAAAACTGTTTTTT.

V is TRBV7-2 and J is TRBJ2-1; D gene unclear. This CDR3 comprises 14 residues. The V gene lost 2 bases and the J gene lost 6 bases, with 11 bases spanning the gap. Germline CDR1 SGHTA, CDR2 FQGNSA. CDR3 DNA sequence: TGTGCCAGCAGCTTATCCAAGGATCTCAATGAGCAGTTCTTC. This gives the protein CASSLSKDLNEQFF.

The chain links TRBV30 to TRBJ1-1; the D is unclear. Trimming shortened V by 0 bases and J by 1 base, and 6 bases separated the two germline ends. The CDR3 has 13 residues. Germline V lookup: CDR1 GTSNPN, CDR2 SVGIG (reference sequence). CDR3 protein: CAWSVAENTEAFF. The CDR3 region has the DNA TGTGCCTGGAGTGTAGCTGAGAACACTGAAGCTTTCTTT.

The gene calls are TRBV12-3 or TRBV12-4 and TRBJ1-2, with TRBD1 identical over 7 bases. The CDR3 extends over 13 amino acids. Trimming at V came to 5 bases and at J to 2 bases, leaving 2 bases not matched to a gene. CDR3 sequence (DNA): TGTGCCAGCAGTCCACAGGGGAACTATGGCTACACCTTC. It encodes CASSPQGNYGYTF.

The V call is TRBV12-3 or TRBV12-4, the J call TRBJ1-1; no definite D call. With 3 bases removed from V and 4 bases from J, the gap between germline ends came to 3 bases. The CDR3 is 11 residues long. The CDR3 is CASSFSTEAFF. The CDR3 DNA sequence: TGTGCCAGCAGTTTCTCCACTGAAGCTTTCTTT.